This T cell receptor (beta chain) was documented in a study of STAT5B mutations in CD4+ large granular lymphocyte leukemia. Germline V gene lookup returns CDR1 SGHDT and CDR2 YYEEEE. V shed 4 bases, J shed 5 bases, and the junction held 10 bases outside the gene matches. This CDR3 region has 17 residues. This was a survey-level run. Libraries were prepared by immunoSEQ multiplex PCR; TCRdb keeps only in-frame clonotypes and omits some of them. The data hold tens of thousands of clones, with approximately 74% observed a single time. In its sample, this clone was seen once. Its antigen remains unidentified. Study results and limitations: No patients shared main leukemic clonotypes, though 20% to 25% appeared at low frequency elsewhere. Top patient clones used TRBV06 genes more often: 8/27 versus 2/35 in controls.

Sequences were obtained from CD4+ T cells from blood buffy coats. This TCR was recovered from a human donor in good health. The chain combines TRBV5-6 with TRBJ2-2, with TRBD1 identical over 11 bases. CDR3 DNA sequence: TGTGCCAGCAGCCCGGGGACAGGGGGTGAGGGAACCGGGGAGCTGTTTTTT. Its protein is CASSPGTGGEGTGELFF.